The 22 T cell receptor beta chains given below trace back to one sample, sequenced in a study of T cells after posttransplantation cyclophosphamide. Libraries were prepared by immunoSEQ multiplex PCR; TCRdb keeps only in-frame clonotypes and omits some of them. The sample has around 66,000 clones, 85% to 95% seen once. The specimen sequenced was PBMCs. Every receptor here comes from a woman aged 25 to 45 in good health and a related stem cell transplant donor.

The chain recombines TRBV2 with TRBJ2-5; D remains ambiguous. V was shortened by 8 bases and J by 4 bases, with 5 bases between the two germline ends. The CDR3 extends over 10 amino acids. Germline CDR1 and CDR2: SNHLY and FYNNEI. The CDR3 DNA reads as TGTGCCAGCTGGGGAGAGACCCAGTACTTC. It specifies CASWGETQYF.

The chain combines TRBV30 with TRBJ2-7, with D perhaps matching TRBD1 (5 bases). The germline V gene has CDR1 GTSNPN and CDR2 SVGIG (reference sequence). The CDR3 sequence is 14 residues long. Between the trimmed V and J ends, which lost 0 bases and 3 bases, there was a span of 12 bases. This CDR3 reads CAWSVKDNHYEQYF. The CDR3 bases are TGTGCCTGGAGTGTAAAGGACAACCACTACGAGCAGTACTTC.

V usage is TRBV7-2 and J usage is TRBJ1-2, with D possibly matching TRBD1 (5 bases). The CDR3 is 17 residues long. Trimming stripped 1 base from V and 0 bases from J, with 15 bases between. Germline lookup yields CDR1 SGHTA and CDR2 FQGNSA. The CDR3 DNA reads as TGTGCCAGCAGCTTAGGATCCCGACAGACTTCTAACTATGGCTACACCTTC. Protein: CASSLGSRQTSNYGYTF. The variable domain in full, completed from reference TRBV7-2 and TRBJ1-2, reads GAGVSQSPSNKVTEKGKDVELRCDPISGHTALYWYRQSLGQGLEFLIYFQGNSAPDKSGLPSDRFSAERTGGSVSTLTIQRTQQEDSAVYLCASSLGSRQTSNYGYTFGSGTRLTVV.

The V call is TRBV28, the J call TRBJ1-1, with D possibly being TRBD1 (5 bases). Germline lookup yields CDR1 MDHEN and CDR2 SYDVKM. The CDR3 is 15 residues long. Trimming shortened V by 3 bases and J by 4 bases, and 15 bases separated the two germline ends. The CDR3 is CASSLPSGRGTEAFF. Here the CDR3 DNA reads TGTGCCAGCAGTTTGCCGTCTGGTAGGGGCACTGAAGCTTTCTTT.

This chain uses TRBV9 with TRBJ2-5; TRBD2 matches at 10 bases. The CDR3 sequence is 17 residues long. CDR1 is SGDLS and CDR2 is YYNGEE in the germline V gene. The junction had 9 bases not matched to a gene; V was cut back by 4 bases and J by 0 bases. The CDR3 sequence is CASSPILAGANQETQYF. Written as DNA, the CDR3 is TGTGCCAGCAGCCCCATTCTAGCGGGGGCAAACCAAGAGACCCAGTACTTC.

The chain recombines TRBV30 with TRBJ2-3, with D possibly called TRBD1 or TRBD2 (6 bases each). CDR1 and CDR2 (germline): GTSNPN, SVGIG (reference sequence). V was shortened by 0 bases and J by 3 bases, with 13 bases between the two germline ends. CDR3 length: 15 amino acids. CDR3 DNA sequence: TGTGCCTGGAGTGTAATGGGGGGCAGGACAGATACGCAGTATTTT. Translated: CAWSVMGGRTDTQYF.

The V and J genes are TRBV7-2 and TRBJ1-3; 7 nucleotides agree with TRBD1. Germline CDR1 reads SGHTA; CDR2 reads FQGNSA. Trimming cost V 6 bases and J 1 base; bases outside gene matches: 6. The length of the CDR3 is 15 residues. CDR3 DNA sequence: TGTGCCAGCAGTACGACAGGGATATCTGGAAACACCATATATTTT. Residues: CASSTTGISGNTIYF.

This clone occurred once. The chain joins TRBV9 to TRBJ1-6, with TRBD1 identical over 9 bases. The germline gives CDR1 SGDLS, CDR2 YYNGEE. The V gene end was trimmed by 0 bases and the J gene end by 8 bases; junction bases not matched to a gene: 6. The CDR3 length is 16 residues. As DNA, the CDR3 is TGTGCCAGCAGCGTAGGCGGGACAGGGTGGTATTCACCCCTCCACTTT. Amino acid sequence: CASSVGGTGWYSPLHF.

CDR3 sequence (DNA): TGTGCCAGCAGCTTAATGGGACAGCGTAATGAAAAACTGTTTTTT. Its translation is CASSLMGQRNEKLFF. The J gene is TRBJ1-4, the V gene TRBV7-6; 7 bases align to TRBD1. V trimming: 2 bases; J trimming: 4 bases; junction bases outside the gene matches: 4. The CDR3 is 15 residues long. In germline, CDR1 is SGHVS, CDR2 FNYEAQ.

This clone was counted between two and nine times. The chain couples TRBV15 to TRBJ1-2, with 7 bases identical to TRBD1. J was trimmed by 4 bases and V by 5 bases; bases with no gene match: 7. Per germline, CDR1 LNHNV and CDR2 YYDKDF (reference sequence). This CDR3 contains 14 residues. In DNA, the CDR3 is TGTGCCACCAGCCTGGACAGGCTATCCTATGGCTACACCTTC. Protein sequence: CATSLDRLSYGYTF.

The J gene is TRBJ1-2, the V gene TRBV19; TRBD1 matches at 7 bases. V shed 6 bases, J shed 1 base, and the junction held 11 bases outside the gene matches. The CDR3 has 16 residues. CDR1 and CDR2 from the germline V gene are LNHDA and SQIVND (reference sequence). DNA for the CDR3: TGTGCCAGTAGGAAGCCCCGACAGGGAAGTAACTATGGCTACACCTTC. Its protein product is CASRKPRQGSNYGYTF.

The gene calls are TRBV4-2 and TRBJ2-3, with D tentatively TRBD2 (5 bases). This CDR3 has 14 residues. V was shortened by 8 bases and J by 0 bases, with 12 bases between the two germline ends. Per the germline V gene, CDR1 is LGHNA and CDR2 is YNFKEQ. The chain's CDR3 is CASARGSSTDTQYF. CDR3 DNA: TGTGCCAGCGCGAGAGGGTCTAGCACAGATACGCAGTATTTT.

This chain connects TRBV9 to TRBJ1-5, with TRBD1 as a possible D gene (6 bases). Germline values: CDR1 SGDLS, CDR2 YYNGEE. The CDR3 totals 14 residues. V was pared by 5 bases and J by 4 bases, with 13 bases between. As DNA, the CDR3 is TGTGCCAGCAGTGTGGGGGGGCCGAATCAGCCCCAGCATTTT. This translates into CASSVGGPNQPQHF.

The chain links TRBV10-3 to TRBJ1-4; 9 nucleotides agree with TRBD1. Germline-derived CDR1 and CDR2 are ENHRY and SYGVKD. The CDR3 is 13 amino acids. The V segment lost 6 bases and the J segment 8 bases; nucleotides outside the gene matches: 4. The CDR3, as DNA: TGTGCCATCAGAGGGACAGGGCAAGAAAAACTGTTTTTT. It is translated as CAIRGTGQEKLFF.

This chain uses TRBV5-6 with TRBJ2-1; 8 bases agree with TRBD1. Germline trimming cut 7 bases from V and 2 bases from J; bases unmatched to any gene: 8. The CDR3 runs 15 residues. The germline gives CDR1 SGHDT, CDR2 YYEEEE. The CDR3 loop is CASFTGGGTYNEQFF. In DNA form, the CDR3 reads TGTGCCAGCTTCACAGGGGGTGGAACCTACAATGAGCAGTTCTTC. Combining the CDR3 with reference TRBV5-6 and TRBJ2-1 gives the whole variable domain DAGVTQSPTHLIKTRGQQVTLRCSPKSGHDTVSWYQQALGQGPQFIFQYYEEEERQRGNFPDRFSGHQFPNYSSELNVNALLLGDSALYLCASFTGGGTYNEQFFGPGTRLTVL.

The genes are TRBV7-2 and TRBJ1-1; no clear D. V lost 5 bases and J lost 1, with 8 bases in between. The CDR3 is 13 amino acids. The germline CDR1 and CDR2 sequences are SGHTA and FQGNSA. CDR3 protein: CASSVTENTEAFF. The CDR3 DNA sequence: TGTGCCAGCAGCGTGACGGAGAACACTGAAGCTTTCTTT.

The chain combines TRBV7-9 with TRBJ2-4, with a possible D match to TRBD1 (7 bases). V was shortened by 5 bases and J by 8 bases, with 16 bases between the two germline ends. CDR1 is SEHNR, CDR2 FQNEAQ, per germline (reference sequence). There are 14 residues in the CDR3. CDR3 amino acids: CASSPSTGEDIQYF. The CDR3 DNA reads as TGTGCCAGCAGCCCATCCACAGGGGAGGACATTCAGTACTTC.

This chain uses TRBV7-9 with TRBJ2-7; either TRBD1 or TRBD2 may fit D (6 bases each). V was pared by 5 bases and J by 4 bases, with 18 bases between. The CDR3 has 15 amino acids. Germline-derived CDR1 and CDR2 are SEHNR and FQNEAQ (reference sequence). Written as DNA, the CDR3 is TGTGCCAGCAGCCCTCTCGGAGGGGGTACTTACGAGCAGTACTTC. Its protein product is CASSPLGGGTYEQYF.

V gene TRBV4-3 combines with J gene TRBJ1-3, with 7 bases lining up with TRBD1. CDR1 and CDR2 (germline): LGHNA, YSLEER. The CDR3 covers 15 residues. Losses at the gene ends were 4 bases for V and 4 bases for J; bases not matched to a gene: 7. The CDR3 DNA follows: TGCGCCAGCAGCCCGGACAGGTCGGTGGGAAACACCATATATTTT. Translating it yields CASSPDRSVGNTIYF.

About this clone: The same CDR3 arises from other DNA sequences in this sample as well. The chain has TRBV7-2 and TRBJ2-3; D is unclear. This CDR3 is built from 11 residues. CDR1 and CDR2 (germline): SGHTA, FQGNSA. The V end lost 5 bases, the J end lost 8 bases, and 8 bases lay between the germline ends. CDR3 loop: CASSPGGTQYF. CDR3 bases: TGTGCCAGCAGCCCGGGTGGTACGCAGTATTTT.

The CDR3: CASSPDRGQLYSGANVLTF. CDR3 sequence (DNA): TGTGCCAGCAGTCCTGACAGGGGACAGCTTTACTCTGGGGCCAACGTCCTGACTTTC. The chain uses TRBV2 and TRBJ2-6, with 8 bases that match TRBD1. Germline CDR1 reads SNHLY; CDR2 reads FYNNEI. J gave up 0 bases and V 5 bases, and 12 bases lay outside the gene matches. The CDR3 sequence is 19 residues long.

The V gene is TRBV7-3, the J gene TRBJ1-1; D is unclear. V dropped 1 base and J dropped 0 bases, with 9 bases sitting between them. Germline V gene sequence: CDR1 SGHTA, CDR2 FQGTGA. The CDR3 runs 15 residues. CDR3 residues: CASSLMAGLNTEAFF. The CDR3 coding sequence is TGTGCCAGCAGCTTAATGGCAGGATTGAACACTGAAGCTTTCTTT.